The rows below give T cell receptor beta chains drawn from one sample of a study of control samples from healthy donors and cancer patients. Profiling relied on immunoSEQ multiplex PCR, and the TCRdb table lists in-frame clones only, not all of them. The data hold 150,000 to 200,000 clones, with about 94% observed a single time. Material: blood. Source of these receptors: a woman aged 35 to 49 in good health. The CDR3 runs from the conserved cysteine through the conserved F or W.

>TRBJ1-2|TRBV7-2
CASSRGVRVYGYTF
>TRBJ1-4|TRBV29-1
CSVGPSTNEKLFF
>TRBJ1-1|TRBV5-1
CASSLGRGGADTEAFF
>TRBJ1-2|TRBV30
CAWSSNNYGYTF
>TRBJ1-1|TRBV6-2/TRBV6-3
CASSPEAGAQAFF
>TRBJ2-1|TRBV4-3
CASSHPRGAGEYNEQFF
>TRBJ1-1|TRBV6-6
CASSYTTSGTEAFF
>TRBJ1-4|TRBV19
CASTPGTWELFF
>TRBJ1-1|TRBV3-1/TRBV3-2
CASSQRTGVTEAFF
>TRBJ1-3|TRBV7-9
CAGTLKSDSGNTIYF
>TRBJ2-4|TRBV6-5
CASRDVGLAKNIQYF
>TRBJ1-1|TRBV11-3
CASSRRDTEAFF
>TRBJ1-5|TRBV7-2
CASSTDRSNQPQHF
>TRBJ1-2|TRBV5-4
CAIKTRTGTGYTF
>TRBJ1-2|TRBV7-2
CASSLGILGDGYTF
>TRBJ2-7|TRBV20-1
CSAWSYEQYF
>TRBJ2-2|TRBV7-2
CASLLGVGTGELFF
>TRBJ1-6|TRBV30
CAWSSLSGSPLHF
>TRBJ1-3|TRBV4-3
CASSQEGGGSGNTIYF
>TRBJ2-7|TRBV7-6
CASSSPLAGDYEQYF
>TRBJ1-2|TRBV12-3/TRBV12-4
CASSLGSPF
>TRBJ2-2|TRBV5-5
CASSLARNTGELFF
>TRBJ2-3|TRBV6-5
CASSYANLDTQYF
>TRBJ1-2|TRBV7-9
CASSQTGDYGYTF
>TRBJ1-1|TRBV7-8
CASSLVGDSTEAFF
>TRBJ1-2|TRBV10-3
CAIRQGGGYTF
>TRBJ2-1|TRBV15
CATSRDRVSGGYNEQFF
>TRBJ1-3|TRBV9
CASSVGGASGNTIYF
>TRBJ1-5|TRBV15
CATSRDTLQGQPQHF